This T cell receptor (beta chain) was captured in a study of T cell responses to AZD1222 COVID-19 vaccine. General study findings and limits: Repertoire collection took place solely once the T cell response had peaked. Baseline serology detected seropositivity in only a handful of AZD1222 recipients.

Germline lookup yields CDR1 MNHEY and CDR2 SVGAGI. The length of the CDR3 is 12 residues. Trimming left V 5 bases short and J 4 bases short, with 8 bases between. To note about this clone: Antigen: not known.

The data were produced by immunoSEQ multiplex PCR, yet TCRdb's version contains in-frame clones alone and is incomplete. The sample includes over 120,000 clones, approximately 85% of them seen just once. The clonotype comes from an adult in good health. The chain links TRBV6-5 to TRBJ2-5; a weak D match, TRBD1 (6 bases). Sequenced here: peripheral blood, sampled on day 0 of AZD1222 vaccination. CDR3 bases: TGTGCCAGCAGTACAGGGTCAGAGACCCAGTACTTC. Translated: CASSTGSETQYF.